The 6 T cell receptor beta chains listed next were all sequenced from one sample in a study of OX40 agonist ivuxolimab in advanced cancers. Produced via immunoSEQ multiplex PCR; TCRdb's table is partial and in-frame only. The repertoire holds under 65,000 clones, around 87% seen once, with roughly a tenth in the top ten. The sequencing used CD4+ or CD8+ T cells sorted from blood, collected in a trial of the OX40 agonist ivuxolimab. Every receptor here comes from an adult with an advanced solid tumor such as melanoma, head and neck, liver or kidney cancer.

This chain joins TRBV30 and TRBJ1-6, with 7 nucleotides matching TRBD1. Germline V gives CDR1 GTSNPN, CDR2 SVGIG (reference sequence). V shed 3 bases, J shed 9 bases, and the junction held 8 bases outside the gene matches. The CDR3 contains 14 residues. In nucleotides, the CDR3 is TGTGCCTGGAGCCGACAGGGTGATGGTTCACCCCTCCACTTT. This encodes CAWSRQGDGSPLHF.

This chain connects TRBV2 to TRBJ1-1; no definite D call. Germline assignment: CDR1 SNHLY and CDR2 FYNNEI. The CDR3 spans 16 residues. Trimming removed 0 bases at V and 0 bases at J, with 11 bases between. CDR3 region: CASSEAATNLNTEAFF. In nucleotides, the CDR3 is TGTGCCAGCAGTGAAGCGGCGACCAACTTGAACACTGAAGCTTTCTTT. Combining the CDR3 with reference TRBV2 and TRBJ1-1 gives the whole variable domain EPEVTQTPSHQVTQMGQEVILRCVPISNHLYFYWYRQILGQKVEFLVSFYNNEISEKSEIFDDQFSVERPDGSNFTLKIRSTKLEDSAMYFCASSEAATNLNTEAFFGQGTRLTVV.

This chain connects TRBV19 to TRBJ2-7; D is perhaps TRBD1 or TRBD2 (6 bases each). The CDR3 is 14 residues long. Trimming took off 4 bases at V and 7 bases at J, with 17 bases between the two ends. The germline gives CDR1 LNHDA, CDR2 SQIVND (reference sequence). The CDR3 DNA sequence: TGTGCCAGTAGTAACGACGGGGGCTATAGGGAGCAGTACTTC. This gives the protein CASSNDGGYREQYF.

The chain carries TRBV9 and TRBJ1-3; D unresolved. From germline, CDR1 is SGDLS and CDR2 YYNGEE. The CDR3 has 14 residues. The V end lost 4 bases, the J end lost 3 bases, and 11 bases lay between the germline ends. The CDR3 spells CASSPNRFGNTIYF. DNA of the CDR3: TGTGCCAGCAGCCCAAACCGGTTTGGAAACACCATATATTTT.

CDR3 residues: CASSTSSGGTINEQFF. As DNA, the CDR3 is TGTGCCAGCAGCACCTCCTCAGGTGGGACAATAAATGAGCAGTTCTTC. J is TRBJ2-1 and V is TRBV9, with D perhaps matching TRBD1 (6 bases). Trimming left V 4 bases short and J 7 bases short, with 21 bases between. This CDR3 comprises 16 residues. CDR1 is SGDLS and CDR2 is YYNGEE in the germline V gene.

V usage is TRBV4-2 and J usage is TRBJ2-2; 10 bases map to TRBD2. Germline CDR1 and CDR2: LGHNA and YNFKEQ. The CDR3 has 19 amino acids. The ends lost 1 base at V and 4 bases at J; junction bases unmatched: 12. The DNA for the CDR3 is TGTGCCAGCAGCCAAGGACTAGCGGGTCCCACAACGGGCACCGGGGAGCTGTTTTTT. Encoded protein: CASSQGLAGPTTGTGELFF.